Listed below are T cell receptor beta chains from one sample, sequenced in a study of T cells in Graves' hyperthyroidism and ophthalmopathy. TCRdb re-called the multiplex PCR reads through MiXCR, storing one row per CDR3 protein. Of 450,000 to 700,000 distinct CDR3 sequences in the sample, 46% were seen once. Source material: peripheral blood or thyroid tissue (not recorded which). These receptor sequences come from a woman aged 18-35 years with Graves' hyperthyroidism. Each CDR3 is given with its conserved first and last residue. D genes are given only for firm matches. Some rows mark clone size as missing; the rest say once, few, many or name a class of expanded clone.

v_gene	abundance	j_gene	len	d_gene	CDR3aa	CDR3nt
TRBV5-8	few	TRBJ2-5	15	TRBD2	CASSVRLARQETQYF	TGTGCCAGCAGCGTAAGACTAGCGCGTCAAGAGACCCAGTACTTC
TRBV4-3	few	TRBJ1-4	15	TRBD1	CASRKDRASNEKLFF	TGCGCCAGCAGAAAAGACAGGGCTTCTAATGAAAAACTGTTTTTT
TRBV7-9	-	TRBJ1-1	12	-	CASSLGPNEAFF	TGTGCCAGCAGCTTAGGGCCGAATGAAGCTTTCTTT
TRBV7-7	-	TRBJ2-1	15	TRBD2	CASSLELAGGGEQFF	TGTGCCAGCAGCTTGGAGTTGGCGGGAGGGGGGGAGCAGTTCTTC
TRBV2	-	TRBJ1-6	14	-	CATTSRVVDSPLHF	TGTGCCACCACCTCGAGGGTCGTGGATTCACCCCTCCACTTT
TRBV5-5	many	TRBJ2-5	16	TRBD2	CASSLRAGRIQETQYF	TGTGCCAGCAGCTTGAGAGCGGGGCGGATCCAAGAGACCCAGTACTTC
TRBV20-1	-	TRBJ1-5	15	-	CSARDASGNQETQHF	TGCAGTGCTAGAGATGCTAGCGGAAACCAAGAGACCCAGCATTTT
TRBV30	-	TRBJ2-7	12	-	CAWSVGGDEQYF	TGTGCCTGGAGTGTAGGGGGGGACGAGCAGTACTTC
TRBV10-3	-	TRBJ2-1	12	-	CAISEKVGEQFF	TGTGCCATCAGTGAGAAGGTCGGGGAGCAGTTCTTC
TRBV7-9	-	TRBJ2-6	23	TRBD1	CASSSTSGTGYYEQYSGANVLTF	TGTGCCAGCAGCTCAACCTCCGGGACAGGGTACTACGAGCAGTACTCTGGGGCCAACGTCCTGACTTTC
TRBV29-1	-	TRBJ1-6	13	-	CSARPGGNSPLHF	TGCAGCGCCCGGCCTGGGGGCAATTCACCCCTCCACTTT
TRBV9	many	TRBJ1-1	15	-	CASSVGGHPATEAFF	TGTGCCAGCAGCGTAGGGGGGCACCCAGCCACTGAAGCTTTCTTT
TRBV29-1	many	TRBJ1-1	12	-	CSVERGRTEAFF	TGCAGCGTTGAAAGGGGTCGTACTGAAGCTTTCTTT
TRBV20-1	-	TRBJ2-5	13	TRBD2	CSARLAVPETQYF	TGCAGTGCTAGACTAGCGGTTCCGGAGACCCAGTACTTC
TRBV30	-	TRBJ2-5	15	-	CAWSVWTEGQGTQYF	TGTGCCTGGAGTGTATGGACAGAAGGTCAAGGGACCCAGTACTTC
TRBV7-9	-	TRBJ2-7	14	-	CASSLVGLGYEQYF	TGTGCCAGCAGCTTGGTAGGTCTGGGCTACGAGCAGTACTTC
TRBV5-6	once	TRBJ2-1	18	TRBD2	CASSPSRLAGGTYNEQFF	TGTGCCAGCAGCCCCTCCAGACTAGCGGGAGGAACGTACAATGAGCAGTTCTTC